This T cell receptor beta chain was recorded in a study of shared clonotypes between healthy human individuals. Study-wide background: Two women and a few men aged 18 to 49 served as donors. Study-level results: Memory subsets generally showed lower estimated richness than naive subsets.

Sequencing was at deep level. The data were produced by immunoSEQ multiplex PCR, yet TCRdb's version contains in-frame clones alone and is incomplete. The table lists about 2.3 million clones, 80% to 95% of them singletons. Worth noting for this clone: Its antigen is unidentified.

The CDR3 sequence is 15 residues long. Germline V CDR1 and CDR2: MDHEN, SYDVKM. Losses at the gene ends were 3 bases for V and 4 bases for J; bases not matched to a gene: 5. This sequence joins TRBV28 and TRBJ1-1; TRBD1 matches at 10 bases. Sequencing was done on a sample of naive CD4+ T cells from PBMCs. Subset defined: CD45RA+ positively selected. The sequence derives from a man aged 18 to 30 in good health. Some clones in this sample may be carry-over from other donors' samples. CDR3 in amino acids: CASSLSTGGVTEAFF. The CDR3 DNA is TGTGCCAGCAGTTTGTCGACAGGGGGCGTCACTGAAGCTTTCTTT.